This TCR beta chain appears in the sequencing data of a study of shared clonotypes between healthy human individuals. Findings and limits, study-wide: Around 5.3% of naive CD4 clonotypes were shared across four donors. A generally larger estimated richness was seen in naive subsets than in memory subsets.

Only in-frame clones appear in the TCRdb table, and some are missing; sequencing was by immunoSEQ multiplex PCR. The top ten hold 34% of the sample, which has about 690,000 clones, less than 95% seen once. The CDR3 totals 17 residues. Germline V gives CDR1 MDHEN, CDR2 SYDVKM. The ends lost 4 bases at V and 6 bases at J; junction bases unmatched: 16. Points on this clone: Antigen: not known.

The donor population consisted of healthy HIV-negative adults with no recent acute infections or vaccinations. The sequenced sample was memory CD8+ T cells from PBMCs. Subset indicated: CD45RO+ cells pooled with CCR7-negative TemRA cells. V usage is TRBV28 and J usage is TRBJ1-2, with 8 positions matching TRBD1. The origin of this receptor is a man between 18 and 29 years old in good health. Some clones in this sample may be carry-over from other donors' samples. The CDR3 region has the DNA TGTGCCAGCAGTTCGGACAGGGAACTTTTCGTCCCTGATGGCTACACCTTC. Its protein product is CASSSDRELFVPDGYTF.